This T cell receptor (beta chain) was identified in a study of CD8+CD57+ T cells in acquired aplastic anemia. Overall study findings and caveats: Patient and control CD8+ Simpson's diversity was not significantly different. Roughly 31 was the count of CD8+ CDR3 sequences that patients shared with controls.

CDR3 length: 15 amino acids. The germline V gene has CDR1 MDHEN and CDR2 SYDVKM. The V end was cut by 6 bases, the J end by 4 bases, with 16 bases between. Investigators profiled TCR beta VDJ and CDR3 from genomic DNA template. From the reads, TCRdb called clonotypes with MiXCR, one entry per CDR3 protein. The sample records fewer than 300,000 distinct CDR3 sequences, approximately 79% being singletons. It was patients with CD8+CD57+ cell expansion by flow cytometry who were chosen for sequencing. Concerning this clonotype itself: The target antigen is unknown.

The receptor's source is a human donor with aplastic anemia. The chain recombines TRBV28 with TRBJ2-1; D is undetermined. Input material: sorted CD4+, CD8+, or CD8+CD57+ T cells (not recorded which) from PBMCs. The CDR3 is CASRQISTSYNEQFF. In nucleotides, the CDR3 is TGTGCCAGCAGACAAATCTCGACGTCGTACAATGAGCAGTTCTTC.